This T cell receptor (beta chain) derives from a study of cytomegalovirus exposure and HLA in healthy donors (dated by TCRdb to 2016 to 2017). In the study overall: According to an earlier analysis of several hundred of the donors, roughly 180 million T cells yielded over 100 million unique TCR beta sequences and more than 250 Gb of sequence data. An early release that covered fewer than 800 HLA-typed donors contained about 300 gigabases of sequencing data and tens of millions of unique TCR sequences. Of the roughly 400 genotyped donors, 75% to 85% were placed in the genetic ancestry cluster associated with self-reported Caucasian donors. The study was designed to test whether signatures of past pathogen exposure could be identified by cataloging public T cell receptors. The study used immunosequencing to profile the T cell repertoires of hundreds of subjects and linked those repertoires to cytomegalovirus serostatus. Besides the first cohort of around 670 subjects, a separate validation cohort made up of roughly 120 different subjects was used. The study combined high-throughput TCR immunosequencing, statistical association of individual TCRs with disease status, and machine learning to predict cytomegalovirus infection status. In a later analysis, previously published TCR beta repertoires from 666 donors were re-analyzed and high-resolution HLA genotyping was added so that TCR occurrence patterns could be studied. Rather than drawing on any new phenotypic data, the later analysis identified candidate immune exposures from TCR beta sequences and the way those sequences occurred across donors. An earlier analysis of 587 of the donors used high-throughput TCR beta sequencing to judge whether each TCR beta V gene segment behaved as functional or pseudogenic. Donor age, sex, ethnicity and CMV serostatus were compiled alongside the repertoire data. Genome-wide SNP genotypes for about 65% of the roughly 670 donors were used in a later genetic analysis, which treated that subset as a discovery cohort. All discovery cohort repertoires had been generated using a single sequencing platform. Both class I and class II loci were covered by HLA typing, at four-digit resolution. Typing coverage differed by locus: A, B, C, DRB1 and DQB1 were typed in about 620-640 donors, DQA1 in about 550, DPA1 in 600 to 610, and DPB1 in just under 490. A handful of DR-DQ haplotypes were treated as single units for association and clustering because of strong linkage in the cohort. Among 398 genotyped donors of the cohort, an average of around 250,000 unique TCR beta nucleotide sequences was sequenced per donor, of which roughly 18% were non-productive. General study outcomes and caveats: When HLA alleles, especially DR and DQ, strongly co-occurred, TCR associations were difficult to assign to individual alleles. In a later genetic analysis, fewer N-insertions in productive TCRs were reported among donors in an Asian-associated ancestry cluster than the roughly 700-donor mean. Cytomegalovirus status was reported to be diagnosed by the classifier with high specificity and sensitivity in both the original and validation cohorts. A later analysis found that TCR association rates varied across HLA loci, with DRB1 alleles showing the most associated TCRs and HLA-C alleles the fewest. The study gave a list of under 200 TCR beta chains associated with cytomegalovirus. Because counts were too low, seventeen rarely observed V segments, including chromosome 9 orphons, were left out of the earlier analysis of 587 of the donors. In a later analysis, around 17,000 TCR beta sequences were associated with specific HLA alleles at a false discovery rate of 0.05. In a later genetic analysis, a missense DCLRE1C variant was associated with V-gene and J-gene trimming of TCR beta chains, and the association was replicated in an independent cohort. Because HLA typing was unavailable for some donors at each locus, only the typed subset was used in association tests. A later analysis found that HLA-associated TCR beta chains were more clonally expanded and had lower generation probabilities than equally common non-associated chains. The authors suggested that the approach could potentially be extended to other disease states and immunological phenotypes. In vitro tests confirmed that three of the cytomegalovirus-associated TCR beta chains recognize cytomegalovirus antigens. Correlated functional status among segregating V segments might reflect linkage disequilibrium, but an unknown experimental factor could not be ruled out. Several of the top co-occurrence clusters appeared to be linked to parvovirus B19, influenza, CMV and Epstein-Barr virus, according to a later analysis. The cohort was sequenced for TCR beta chains only, and without alpha or paired-chain data the features that could be detected were limited. While some public TCRs were present in many individuals, most TCR sequences turned up only very rarely across donors. The only immune exposure information available for the cohort was CMV serostatus. Because the 87-base-pair reads could not distinguish some IMGT-functional V segments, including TRBV6-2 and TRBV6-3, those segments were excluded. A further reported finding was that TCR beta sequences accurately predicted the HLA-A and HLA-B alleles for most subjects in the first cohort. The sequencing pipeline was judged likely to have produced a cluster of highly shared sequence variants as a technical artifact. Broadly in line with IMGT annotations, most TCR beta V segments showed up in productive rearrangements about 87% or about 30% of the time in an earlier analysis of around 550 of the donors. In a later analysis, most CMV-associated TCR beta chains were found to appear HLA-restricted, with HLA associations seemingly driven largely by CMV exposure. Sequencing depth was assumed to be roughly uniform across donors in the presence/absence analyses, though that assumption may not hold.

This clone was detected once. What this receptor recognizes is not known. Base quality data are lacking; no much larger clone is found one base away. The cohort was made up of about 670 healthy bone marrow donors. Cohort members were all nominally healthy when sampled, although unrecorded immune exposures were likely present. The donor was CMV seronegative and was included in the group of around 320 seronegative cohort members. Each donor provided a peripheral blood sample, and peripheral blood mononuclear cells were used for TCR beta sequencing. Genomic DNA was extracted from the blood cell samples with the Qiagen DNeasy Blood Extraction Kit. Library construction relied on the immunoSEQ multiplex PCR assay. A mixture of 60 forward primers for TCR Vbeta segments and 13 reverse primers for TCR Jbeta segments was used in the multiplex PCR. The CDR3 region of rearranged TCR beta genes was amplified from genomic DNA by a multiplex PCR assay. The amplified TCR beta libraries were sequenced on the Illumina HiSeq System as 87-base-pair reads. On the study's bioinformatics: Across the 500 to 700 repertoires, a later analysis counted tens of millions of unique TCR beta chains, some 11 million of which were shared by at least two donors. To remove PCR and sequencing errors, raw reads were error-corrected and collapsed into unique sequences using a nearest-neighbor algorithm that merged closely related sequences. Alignment of CDR3 sequences to IMGT reference sequences was used to assign V, D and J gene segments. Each retained sequence needed at least a six-nucleotide match to both a V gene segment and a J gene segment. A rearrangement was called productive if the CDR3 had no stop codons and remained in frame with V and J, and every other rearrangement was called non-productive. CDR3 was defined by IMGT convention, running from the second conserved V-encoded cysteine to the conserved J-encoded phenylalanine. Sequences without an unambiguous match to a single V gene segment were excluded from the earlier analysis of 450 to 650 of the donors. An earlier analysis of some 610 of the donors called V segments functional above 56.7% productive rearrangements and segregating when the between-donor standard deviation exceeded 5%. To diagnose cytomegalovirus status from the catalog of TCR beta chain sequences, a statistical classification framework was built. V and J gene assignment, in a later analysis, came from comparing TCR nucleotide sequences with IMGT/GENE-DB human TR gene sequences. The TCRdist pipeline was used in a later analysis to assign CDR3 sequences and most-parsimonious VDJ recombination scenarios. In a later analysis, every TCR beta chain was defined by the combination of its CDR3 amino acid sequence and its V-gene family, and reads without a unique V-gene family were dropped. In a later analysis, around 600 highly shared, low-generation-probability nucleotide sequences were removed to address suspected cross-contamination and a sequencing artifact. In a later analysis, a clonal expansion index for each public chain was calculated from normalized within-repertoire ranks of inferred template counts. In a later analysis, generation probabilities were computed using a VDJ recombination model fitted to out-of-frame rearrangements, and the results were checked against IGoR. In a later analysis, TCR-TCR, TCR-HLA and TCR-CMV co-occurrence was scored with hypergeometric tests, and a repertoire-size bias correction was applied to TCR pairs. False discovery rates were estimated in a later analysis by permuting HLA or CMV assignments 20 times. In a later analysis, co-occurring TCRs were grouped with DBSCAN, and TCRdist sequence similarity was added when clustering was performed within HLA-allele-positive subsets. For co-occurrence clustering, repertoires with fewer than 30,000 or more than 120,000 public chains were excluded, along with roughly 5 repertoires with anomalous nucleotide sharing. This is the immuneACCESS table as TCRdb keeps it, with only in-frame sequences that have V and J called. A part of the clones is gone; compared with another copy, unresolved V genes explain less than half, and the rest is unexplained. The D gene and trimming were derived from the DNA, and the V and J assignments and clone size from that table. The sample has about 210,000 clones on record, around 90% of them singletons. The ten largest account for about 1% of the sample.

V is clipped by 4 bases and J by 8 bases, and the sequence between their germline boundaries is 17 bases long. CDR1 and CDR2 are drawn from the germline V gene: MDHEN, SYDVKM. The CDR3 sequence holds 14 residues, the cysteine and phenylalanine included. Solely the CDR3 DNA is kept, with 42 bases framed from the first base. The TCR was taken from a boy aged 2-9 years in good health and CMV-seronegative. The sequence is built from TRBV28 and TRBJ1-2; the D gene cannot be resolved reliably. The specimen sequenced was PBMCs. DNA sequence: TGTGCCAGCAGTTCGAACTCCCGCTTGAGAGGCTACACCTTC. This sequence encodes CASSSNSRLRGYTF.